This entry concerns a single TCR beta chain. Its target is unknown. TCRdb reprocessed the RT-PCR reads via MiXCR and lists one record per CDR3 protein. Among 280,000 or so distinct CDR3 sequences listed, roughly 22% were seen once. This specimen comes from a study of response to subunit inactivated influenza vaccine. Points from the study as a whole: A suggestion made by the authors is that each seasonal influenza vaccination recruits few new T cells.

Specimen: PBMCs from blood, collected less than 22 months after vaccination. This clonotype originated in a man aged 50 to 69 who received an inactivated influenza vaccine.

CDR3 residues: CSAHSTDYQETQYF. DNA of the CDR3: TGCAGTGCTCACAGCACGGACTATCAAGAGACCCAGTACTTC. This sequence joins TRBV20-1 and TRBJ2-5; D may be TRBD2 (6 bases). Germline V gives CDR1 DFQATT, CDR2 SNEGSKA (reference sequence). V lost 5 bases to trimming and J lost 2 bases, with 15 bases between them. The CDR3 is 14 amino acids.